Below are 12 T cell receptor beta chains sequenced from a single sample in a study of T-cell reconstitution after alpha-beta-depleted transplantation in children. Study findings and constraints: T-cell counts and diversity at one year post-transplant came mainly from newly produced T cells.

No antigen has been assigned to these receptors. Unique molecular identifiers were used in preparing the TCRbeta library. TCRdb re-called the PCR reads with MiXCR, one entry per CDR3 protein. The sample lists about 290,000 distinct CDR3 sequences, almost 8% occurring once. The sequencing used peripheral blood, collected 360 days after TCRalphabeta/CD19-depleted stem cell transplant. The receptors originated from a female patient aged 2-9 years who had a stem cell transplant for Fanconi anemia, so the T cells may come from the graft donor.

The chain uses TRBV5-1 and TRBJ1-4; perhaps TRBD1 as D (6 bases). Trimming removed 1 base at V and 0 bases at J, with 10 bases between. This CDR3 spans 16 amino acids. Per germline, CDR1 SGHRS and CDR2 YFSETQ. The CDR3 region is CASSLQGFSTNEKLFF. In nucleotides, the CDR3 is TGCGCCAGCAGCTTGCAGGGGTTTTCAACTAATGAAAAACTGTTTTTT.

This clonotype was picked up many times. This sequence joins TRBV10-3 and TRBJ2-5; possibly TRBD1 for D (6 bases). This CDR3 contains 16 residues. The germline V and J ends were trimmed by 4 bases and 2 bases, with 17 bases remaining between them. Per germline, CDR1 ENHRY and CDR2 SYGVKD. This CDR3 reads CAISAAGVPLQETQYF. The DNA of the CDR3 is TGTGCCATCAGTGCGGCAGGGGTCCCCCTTCAAGAGACCCAGTACTTC.

This clonotype showed up many times. This rearrangement joins TRBV7-2 to TRBJ1-1; D is uncertain. This CDR3 spans 11 amino acids. The germline gives CDR1 SGHTA, CDR2 FQGNSA. V was clipped by 3 bases and J by 4 bases, with 3 bases between them. CDR3 region: CASSFLTEAFF. In DNA form, the CDR3 reads TGTGCCAGCAGCTTCCTCACTGAAGCTTTCTTT.

This clonotype was counted many times. This chain links TRBV10-2 with TRBJ2-3, with TRBD2 matching 7 bases. This CDR3 is built from 14 residues. Germline CDR1 and CDR2: WSHSY and SAAADI. J gave up 4 bases and V 6 bases, and 7 bases lay outside the gene matches. The CDR3 loop is CASRPGGWADTQYF. The CDR3 DNA reads TGCGCCAGCAGACCCGGGGGGTGGGCAGATACGCAGTATTTT.

This clonotype was found a few times. This sequence joins TRBV2 and TRBJ1-4, with D uncertain. With 4 bases removed from V and 0 bases from J, the gap between germline ends came to 12 bases. CDR1 is SNHLY, CDR2 FYNNEI, per germline. The CDR3 is 16 residues long. The CDR3 DNA is TGTGCCAGCAGTGGCAGGACCGAAACAACTAATGAAAAACTGTTTTTT. Translating gives CASSGRTETTNEKLFF.

V usage is TRBV30 and J usage is TRBJ2-7; 10 bases match TRBD2. The CDR3 loop spans 16 amino acids. The J segment lost 5 bases and the V segment lost 3 bases, leaving 13 bases of the junction unmatched. Per germline, CDR1 GTSNPN and CDR2 SVGIG (reference sequence). For the CDR3, the DNA is TGTGCCTGGAGGATACGAAGGCTAGCGGGAGTAAACGAGCAGTACTTC. It codes for CAWRIRRLAGVNEQYF.

This clonotype was observed many times. V gene TRBV20-1 combines with J gene TRBJ1-4; D not resolved. V was pared by 6 bases and J by 7 bases, with 18 bases between. CDR3 length equals 14 residues. CDR1 DFQATT and CDR2 SNEGSKA come from the germline V gene (reference sequence). CDR3 sequence: CSAPKAAAGEKLFF. CDR3 DNA: TGCAGTGCCCCGAAGGCCGCGGCGGGTGAAAAACTGTTTTTT.

In the case of this clonotype: At one end the junction does not follow the germline gene, possibly because of a read error. CDR3 in DNA: TGTGCCAGCAGTTTTCTTTCGGGGGCTACAGGGAGTTTT. Its protein product is CASSFLSGATGSF. This sequence joins TRBV28 and TRBJ1-1, with a weak D call TRBD1 (6 bases). Germline V CDR1 and CDR2: MDHEN, SYDVKM. CDR3 size: 13 residues.

The sample holds many counts of this clonotype. The rearrangement uses TRBV9 and TRBJ1-1; no definite D call. This CDR3 has 14 amino acids. Germline-derived CDR1 and CDR2 are SGDLS and YYNGEE. V lost 0 bases to trimming and J lost 0 bases, with 6 bases between them. The CDR3: CASSVESMNTEAFF. The CDR3 DNA is TGTGCCAGCAGCGTAGAGTCCATGAACACTGAAGCTTTCTTT.

This clonotype was seen repeatedly, ten times or more. The genes are TRBV20-1 and TRBJ2-3, with TRBD1 identical over 12 bases. The CDR3 totals 13 residues. J lost 6 bases, V lost 7 bases, and 5 bases had no gene match. CDR1 DFQATT and CDR2 SNEGSKA come from the germline V gene (reference sequence). The CDR3 DNA reads as TGCAGTGGCGGGACAGGGGGCGTTGATACGCAGTATTTT. It codes for CSGGTGGVDTQYF.

At least ten counts were recorded for this clonotype. The V and J genes are TRBV13 and TRBJ2-2; D remains unclear. The CDR3 totals 16 residues. Germline CDR1 and CDR2: PRHDT and FYEKMQ (reference sequence). V was pared by 5 bases and J by 2 bases, with 15 bases between. The CDR3 is CASSPTPDRNTGELFF. Here the CDR3 DNA reads TGTGCCAGCAGCCCTACGCCCGACCGTAACACCGGGGAGCTGTTTTTT. The variable domain in full, completed from reference TRBV13 and TRBJ2-2, reads AAGVIQSPRHLIKEKRETATLKCYPIPRHDTVYWYQQGPGQDPQFLISFYEKMQSDKGSIPDRFSAQQFSDYHSELNMSSLELGDSALYFCASSPTPDRNTGELFFGEGSRLTVL.

This clonotype came up many times. The V and J genes are TRBV28 and TRBJ2-7; perhaps D is TRBD1 or TRBD2 (6 bases each). This CDR3 comprises 14 residues. V lost 4 bases, J lost 3 bases, and 13 bases lay in between. Germline assignment: CDR1 MDHEN and CDR2 SYDVKM. CDR3 nucleotide sequence: TGTGCCAGCAGTTCGACAGGAGGGGGCTACGAGCAGTACTTC. Translation gives CASSSTGGGYEQYF.